What follows are 16 T cell receptor beta chains derived from one specimen sequenced in a study of cytomegalovirus exposure and HLA in healthy donors. The PCR employed 60 Vbeta primers together with 13 Jbeta primers. The data were produced by immunoSEQ multiplex PCR, yet TCRdb's version contains in-frame clones alone and is incomplete. The sample includes 99,000 or so clones, more than 9.5% of them seen just once. Sequenced sample: PBMCs. Source of these receptors: a man aged 40-50 years in good health and CMV-seropositive.

The chain has TRBV27 and TRBJ1-1, with 12 bases fitting TRBD1. From germline, CDR1 is MNHEY and CDR2 SMNVEV (reference sequence). The CDR3 has 17 residues. V trimming: 4 bases; J trimming: 3 bases; junction bases outside the gene matches: 9. The CDR3 DNA reads TGTGCCAGCAGTTGGGGACAGGGGGCTTTCGTGGACACTGAAGCTTTCTTT. It specifies CASSWGQGAFVDTEAFF.

The chain carries TRBV6-1 and TRBJ1-5, with TRBD1 identical over 7 bases. Losses at the gene ends were 8 bases for V and 3 bases for J; bases not matched to a gene: 7. Per the germline V gene, CDR1 is MNHNS and CDR2 is SASEGT. The CDR3 has 14 residues. The CDR3 loop is CASSQDRDNQPQHF. The CDR3 nucleotides are TGTGCCAGCTCACAAGACAGGGACAATCAGCCCCAGCATTTT.

This chain connects TRBV9 to TRBJ1-2, with D tentatively TRBD1 (6 bases). The V end was cut by 0 bases, the J end by 11 bases, with 14 bases between. The germline V gene encodes CDR1 SGDLS and CDR2 YYNGEE. The CDR3 sequence is 13 residues long. The CDR3 DNA sequence: TGTGCCAGCAGCGTAGGGAGAGGGACACCGTACACCTTC. Its translation: CASSVGRGTPYTF.

The gene calls are TRBV5-8 and TRBJ2-5; D perhaps matches TRBD2 (6 bases). The CDR3 is made up of 16 amino acids. CDR1 and CDR2 (germline): SGHTS, YDEGEE. The V end was cut by 4 bases, the J end by 7 bases, with 23 bases between. CDR3 coding DNA: TGTGCCAGCAGCGCACCGGGACTCAACCCCTGGGGGACCCAGTACTTC. This sequence encodes CASSAPGLNPWGTQYF.

The rearrangement joins TRBV29-1 to TRBJ2-3, with 10 bases aligning to TRBD2. V lost 1 base and J lost 4; bases outside the gene matches: 5. This CDR3 has 15 residues. In germline, CDR1 is SQVTM, CDR2 ANQGSEA. The CDR3 nucleotides read TGCAGCGTTGAAGTGGCTGGGACTAGCGCAGATACGCAGTATTTT. Translation gives CSVEVAGTSADTQYF.

In this sample, this clone turned up a few times. The rearrangement uses TRBV27 and TRBJ2-1; 11 bases align to TRBD2. With V trimmed by 5 bases and J by 7 bases, 10 bases remained unmatched. This CDR3 contains 16 residues. Germline CDR1 reads MNHEY; CDR2 reads SMNVEV (reference sequence). CDR3 nucleotide sequence: TGTGCCAGCAGTCCTTACGCTAGCGGGGGGCCTAATGAGCAGTTCTTC. Amino acid sequence: CASSPYASGGPNEQFF.

The chain carries TRBV4-1 and TRBJ2-1, with 8 nucleotides matching TRBD2. V was clipped by 0 bases and J by 8 bases; unmatched bases: 12. This CDR3 region has 17 residues. Germline values: CDR1 MGHRA, CDR2 YSYEKL. The CDR3 DNA sequence: TGCGCCAGCAGCCAAGATCGGCCCGGGAGGGCCGCGGATGAGCAGTTCTTC. Encoded protein: CASSQDRPGRAADEQFF.

This clone turned up a few times. The V call is TRBV9, the J call TRBJ1-1; D call uncertain. The length of the CDR3 is 14 residues. V was trimmed by 0 bases and J by 1 base, leaving 7 bases between them. Germline CDR1 SGDLS, CDR2 YYNGEE. The CDR3 sequence is CASSVETGNTEAFF. The DNA for the CDR3 is TGTGCCAGCAGCGTAGAAACGGGGAACACTGAAGCTTTCTTT.

This clone was seen a handful of times. V gene TRBV29-1 combines with J gene TRBJ2-5; D remains unclear. CDR3 length equals 13 residues. Trimming stripped 3 bases from V and 2 bases from J, with 10 bases between. Germline CDR1 is SQVTM and CDR2 is ANQGSEA. CDR3 sequence (DNA): TGCAGCGTTGAGGTGGTCAGGCAAGAGACCCAGTACTTC. Translated, it gives CSVEVVRQETQYF.

The V and J genes are TRBV5-8 and TRBJ2-7, with TRBD2 matching 13 bases. The CDR3 loop spans 15 amino acids. V gave up 4 bases and J gave up 2 bases; unmatched junction bases: 3. The germline CDR1 and CDR2 sequences are SGHTS and YDEGEE. The CDR3 nucleotides read TGTGCCAGCAGCACAGGACTAGCGGGAGCCTACGAGCAGTACTTC. Translated: CASSTGLAGAYEQYF.

This clone turned up a few times. This likely reflects a read error, since a far larger clone is one base away. The genes are TRBV28 and TRBJ2-7; 11 nucleotides match TRBD2. J lost 5 bases, V lost 6 bases, and 15 bases had no gene match. The length of the CDR3 is 17 residues. Germline V gene data show CDR1 as MDHEN and CDR2 as SYDVKM. The CDR3 nucleotides read TGTGCCAGCAGGCCACCGGGACTAGCGGCTTTCATGGACGAGCAGTACTTC. Protein product: CASRPPGLAAFMDEQYF.

The V and J genes are TRBV15 and TRBJ2-7; 12 bases align to TRBD1. The CDR3 has 17 amino acids. In germline, CDR1 is LNHNV, CDR2 YYDKDF (reference sequence). The junction had 7 bases not matched to a gene; V was cut back by 3 bases and J by 1 base. CDR3 DNA sequence: TGTGCCACCAGCAGGGGGACAGGGGGCATAGTATCCTACGAGCAGTACTTC. This gives the protein CATSRGTGGIVSYEQYF.

The chain couples TRBV7-6 to TRBJ2-2, with 11 bases identical to TRBD2. V dropped 8 bases and J dropped 1; count of bases not matched to a gene: 12. The CDR3 has 18 amino acids. The germline V gene encodes CDR1 SGHVS and CDR2 FNYEAQ. CDR3 DNA sequence: TGTGCCAGCTGGGGACCGGGGACTAGCGGTAGGAACACCGGGGAGCTGTTTTTT. Amino acid sequence: CASWGPGTSGRNTGELFF.

V usage is TRBV6-6 and J usage is TRBJ2-7, with 8 bases that match TRBD1. This CDR3 spans 14 amino acids. Per germline, CDR1 MNHNY and CDR2 SVGAGI (reference sequence). V lost 7 bases, J lost 2 bases, and 7 bases stayed unmatched. The CDR3 spells CASNQGAIAYEQYF. DNA for the CDR3: TGTGCCAGCAATCAGGGGGCTATCGCCTACGAGCAGTACTTC.

This clone was detected a few times. The chain couples TRBV18 to TRBJ2-1; TRBD2 is a possible D gene (6 bases). The ends were cut back, 1 base at V and 6 bases at J, with 16 bases in the middle. The CDR3 totals 16 residues. In germline, CDR1 is KGHSH, CDR2 LQKENI. CDR3 nucleotide sequence: TGTGCCAGCTCACCACTGCTGGGAGGTGTCGGCAATGAGCAGTTCTTC. This encodes CASSPLLGGVGNEQFF.

V gene TRBV13 combines with J gene TRBJ2-7; possibly TRBD2 for D (6 bases). Deletions cut 5 bases from V and 7 bases from J, with 18 bases between. This CDR3 is 14 amino acids long. Germline CDR1 and CDR2: PRHDT and FYEKMQ (reference sequence). The chain's CDR3 is CASSGHTEGEEQYF. The CDR3, as DNA: TGTGCCAGCAGCGGACACACGGAGGGTGAAGAGCAGTACTTC.